This T cell receptor (beta chain) originates from a study of neurological immune-mediated disorders. The overall study: Relapsing-remitting forms accounted for 31 of the 34 multiple sclerosis patients and secondary progressive forms for 3.

TCRdb passed the 5' RACE reads through MiXCR, listing each CDR3 protein once. In the table there are 87,000 or so distinct CDR3 sequences, roughly 3.5% of which are singletons. Germline V gene data show CDR1 as SGHTA and CDR2 as FQGNSA. V lost 5 bases and J lost 2, with 16 bases in between. This CDR3 region has 15 residues. The sample holds many counts of this clonotype. The clonotype originates from a woman in her forties or fifties with multiple sclerosis. Input material: PBMCs. The V gene is TRBV7-2, the J gene TRBJ2-7, with D possibly TRBD1 on 7 matching bases. The CDR3 nucleotides read TGTGCCAGCAGCGGAAACAGGGGAGGTCCCTACGAGCAGTACTTC. Its translation is CASSGNRGGPYEQYF. The full variable domain, in which reference TRBV7-2 and TRBJ2-7 provide the parts outside the CDR3, is GAGVSQSPSNKVTEKGKDVELRCDPISGHTALYWYRQSLGQGLEFLIYFQGNSAPDKSGLPSDRFSAERTGGSVSTLTIQRTQQEDSAVYLCASSGNRGGPYEQYFGPGTRLTVT.